This is a list of T cell receptor beta chains from one sample in a study of metastatic and nonmetastatic thyroid tumors. TCRdb reanalyzed the PCR reads via MiXCR. The sample lists some 32,000 clones; less than 20% were seen once. The sequenced sample consisted of blood. Receptors originate from a female donor with papillary thyroid cancer or a benign thyroid nodule (not recorded which). Some clones in this sample may be carry-over from other donors' samples. Each CDR3 is given with its conserved first and last residue. The order of the fields is V gene, CDR3 protein.

TRBV5-1 CASSLDGPTGLWNEQFF
TRBV6-6 CASSYQDRDREQYF
TRBV3-1 CASSQVAGGRMSGELFF
TRBV30 CAWSFTTGKNTF
TRBV28 CASKLGGSTDTQYF
TRBV7-6 CASSLTGDYGYTF
TRBV19 CVSRPGLNTVELFF
TRBV20-1 CSAGPVSDRYNEQFF
TRBV12-3/TRBV12-4 CASSPLEGRPSPLHF
TRBV20-1 CSANGGSTDTQYF
TRBV24-1 CATSDPTGGAYNEQFF
TRBV28 CASSFAGTGGWLNTGELFF
TRBV7-9 CASSRTGFTGELFF
TRBV18 CASSPISASGEQFF